A single sample gave rise to the 18 T cell receptor beta chains below, sequenced in a study of blood T cell dynamics during melanoma immunotherapy. Time point in this sample: week 3, after first cycle of checkpoint inhibitor. Repertoires were generated with immunoSEQ multiplex PCR, while TCRdb's copy carries only in-frame clones and drops some. This sample has over 9,000 clones; about 88% occur once, and the top ten carry around 5.8%. The material sequenced was blood, taken from a patient treated with checkpoint blockade. The receptor set was obtained from a human donor with melanoma.

J is TRBJ2-5 and V is TRBV12-5; TRBD1 might be the D (6 bases). Germline loops: CDR1 LGHNT, CDR2 FRNRAP. V gave up 5 bases and J gave up 1 base, with 11 bases separating them. The CDR3 consists of 14 residues. This CDR3 is CASGQGRLQETQYF. As DNA, the CDR3 is TGTGCTAGTGGTCAGGGGCGTCTCCAAGAGACCCAGTACTTC.

The chain uses TRBV9 and TRBJ1-1; TRBD1 might be the D (6 bases). The CDR3 is made up of 15 amino acids. With 4 bases removed from V and 11 bases from J, the gap between germline ends came to 24 bases. Germline-derived CDR1 and CDR2 are SGDLS and YYNGEE. The CDR3 DNA follows: TGTGCCAGCAGCAAGCTCCGGGACACACCTTTGGGGGCTTTCTTT. It translates to CASSKLRDTPLGAFF.

This chain links TRBV11-2 with TRBJ2-7; the D is unclear. V dropped 5 bases and J dropped 1 base, with 12 bases sitting between them. The germline CDR1 and CDR2 sequences are SGHAT and FQNNGV. The CDR3 has 14 amino acids. The DNA for the CDR3 is TGTGCCAGCAGCCTACACACCGATTCCTACGAGCAGTACTTC. It specifies CASSLHTDSYEQYF. Based on the CDR3 plus reference TRBV11-2 and TRBJ2-7, the full variable domain is EAGVAQSPRYKIIEKRQSVAFWCNPISGHATLYWYQQILGQGPKLLIQFQNNGVVDDSQLPKDRFSAERLKGVDSTLKIQPAKLEDSAVYLCASSLHTDSYEQYFGPGTRLTVT.

The chain links TRBV30 to TRBJ2-3; D gene unclear. The germline V gene encodes CDR1 GTSNPN and CDR2 SVGIG (reference sequence). This CDR3 has 13 residues. Trimming stripped 3 bases from V and 3 bases from J, with 10 bases between. The CDR3 is CAWRGLGTDTQYF. The CDR3 nucleotides are TGTGCCTGGAGAGGGTTGGGAACAGATACGCAGTATTTT. Together with reference TRBV30 and TRBJ2-3, the CDR3 gives the full variable domain: SQTIHQWPATLVQPVGSPLSLECTVEGTSNPNLYWYRQAAGRGLQLLFYSVGIGQISSEVPQNLSASRPQDRQFILSSKKLLLSDSGFYLCAWRGLGTDTQYFGPGTRLTVL.

V usage is TRBV7-2 and J usage is TRBJ1-6; D is unclear. Trimming cost V 8 bases and J 7 bases, with 18 bases left between them. This CDR3 contains 15 residues. CDR1 SGHTA and CDR2 FQGNSA come from the germline V gene. This CDR3 reads CASASQGGPNSPLHF. CDR3 in DNA: TGTGCCAGCGCTTCCCAAGGTGGGCCAAATTCACCCCTCCACTTT.

The chain combines TRBV5-1 with TRBJ2-3, with TRBD2 matching over 14 bases. CDR1 is SGHRS and CDR2 is YFSETQ in the germline V gene. The length of the CDR3 is 16 residues. V shed 4 bases, J shed 6 bases, and the junction held 7 bases outside the gene matches. As DNA, the CDR3 is TGCGCCAGCAGCAGTGGACTAGCGGGGGGTTGGGATACGCAGTATTTT. Protein product: CASSSGLAGGWDTQYF.

The chain carries TRBV12-5 and TRBJ1-4; the D is unclear. The CDR3 spans 14 residues. Germline values: CDR1 LGHNT, CDR2 FRNRAP. V was cut by 1 base and J by 4 bases, with 7 bases left in between. The DNA for the CDR3 is TGTGCTAGTGGTTTGGGCAGCCGTAATGAAAAACTGTTTTTT. Its protein product is CASGLGSRNEKLFF.

V usage is TRBV7-2 and J usage is TRBJ2-3; D gene unclear. From germline, CDR1 is SGHTA and CDR2 FQGNSA. V was cut by 3 bases and J by 2 bases, with 9 bases left in between. CDR3 length: 14 amino acids. The CDR3 nucleotides are TGTGCCAGCAGCTTGGGCTTTTTCACAGATACGCAGTATTTT. It codes for CASSLGFFTDTQYF.

The chain uses TRBV6-5 and TRBJ2-7; D gene unclear. From germline, CDR1 is MNHEY and CDR2 SVGAGI. The CDR3 is 16 residues long. V dropped 2 bases and J dropped 2 bases, with 16 bases sitting between them. The CDR3 sequence is CASSYQGYGGAYEQYF. The DNA for the CDR3 is TGTGCCAGCAGTTACCAAGGCTACGGTGGGGCCTACGAGCAGTACTTC.

V gene TRBV7-7 combines with J gene TRBJ2-5; maybe TRBD1 (5 bases). The V gene lost 3 bases and the J gene lost 3 bases, with 17 bases spanning the gap. CDR1 is SSHAT and CDR2 is FNYEAQ in the germline V gene (reference sequence). The CDR3 sequence is 16 residues long. The CDR3 DNA follows: TGTGCCAGCAGCTTTCTTGGGGCAGGAGTGAAAGAGACCCAGTACTTC. It encodes CASSFLGAGVKETQYF.

The chain recombines TRBV30 with TRBJ1-2, with TRBD1 identical over 7 bases. Looked up from germline, CDR1 is GTSNPN and CDR2 is SVGIG (reference sequence). The CDR3 has 14 residues. The CDR3 DNA reads as TGTGCTCGCAACAGGGGTGAACCTAACTATGGCTACACCTTC. Its translation: CARNRGEPNYGYTF.

CDR3 sequence reads: CASSAAVNLAGRYNEQFF. Here the CDR3 DNA reads TGTGCCAGTAGTGCCGCCGTTAATCTAGCGGGCAGATACAATGAGCAGTTCTTC. The genes are TRBV19 and TRBJ2-1; TRBD2 agrees at 8 bases. Germline-derived CDR1 and CDR2 are LNHDA and SQIVND (reference sequence). V lost 5 bases and J lost 4; bases outside the gene matches: 16. CDR3 length equals 18 residues.

Only one count was recorded for this clone. As DNA, the CDR3 is TGTGCCAGTAGTATACTAACAGGGTGGAATGAGCAGTTCTTC. Amino acid sequence: CASSILTGWNEQFF. The genes are TRBV19 and TRBJ2-1; weak D call: TRBD1 (6 bases). V dropped 2 bases and J dropped 7 bases, with 12 bases sitting between them. Germline V gene sequence: CDR1 LNHDA, CDR2 SQIVND (reference sequence). The CDR3 consists of 14 residues.

This clone occurred once. This sequence joins TRBV7-2 and TRBJ2-5, with 10 bases lining up with TRBD2. Trimming at V came to 2 bases and at J to 4 bases, leaving 4 bases not matched to a gene. CDR3 length: 15 residues. The germline V gene encodes CDR1 SGHTA and CDR2 FQGNSA. The CDR3 DNA reads as TGTGCCAGCAGCTTACGAGCGGGGGGGCCAGAGACCCAGTACTTC. Protein: CASSLRAGGPETQYF.

A single count supports this clone. This sequence joins TRBV5-1 and TRBJ1-4; weak D call: TRBD1 (5 bases). The CDR3 runs 17 residues. Germline CDR1 and CDR2: SGHRS and YFSETQ. Trimming shortened V by 3 bases and J by 8 bases, and 23 bases separated the two germline ends. CDR3 DNA sequence: TGCGCCAGCAGCTCCTTACCGGGACGGGATCGGGAGGAAAAACTGTTTTTT. This codes for CASSSLPGRDREEKLFF. The full variable domain, in which reference TRBV5-1 and TRBJ1-4 provide the parts outside the CDR3, is KAGVTQTPRYLIKTRGQQVTLSCSPISGHRSVSWYQQTPGQGLQFLFEYFSETQRNKGNFPGRFSGRQFSNSRSEMNVSTLELGDSALYLCASSSLPGRDREEKLFFGSGTQLSVL.

Only a few counts were recorded for this clone. This chain joins TRBV7-2 and TRBJ1-2; no clear D. Germline V lookup: CDR1 SGHTA, CDR2 FQGNSA. The V and J ends lost 3 bases and 4 bases respectively, with 9 bases between them. There are 13 residues in the CDR3. Written as DNA, the CDR3 is TGTGCCAGCAGCTTGGGCTCTGCCTATGGCTACACCTTC. This sequence encodes CASSLGSAYGYTF. The whole variable domain, filled in from reference TRBV7-2 and TRBJ1-2, reads GAGVSQSPSNKVTEKGKDVELRCDPISGHTALYWYRQSLGQGLEFLIYFQGNSAPDKSGLPSDRFSAERTGGSVSTLTIQRTQQEDSAVYLCASSLGSAYGYTFGSGTRLTVV.

The rearrangement joins TRBV7-2 to TRBJ2-7; D is uncertain. Germline assignment: CDR1 SGHTA and CDR2 FQGNSA. Deletions cut 3 bases from V and 3 bases from J, with 9 bases between. This CDR3 comprises 13 residues. In DNA, the CDR3 is TGTGCCAGCAGCTTGACAACGATCTACGAGCAGTACTTC. Translation gives CASSLTTIYEQYF.

This chain joins TRBV6-5 and TRBJ2-3; TRBD1 might be the D (5 bases). V gave up 0 bases and J gave up 5 bases, with 15 bases separating them. The CDR3 loop spans 16 amino acids. The germline gives CDR1 MNHEY, CDR2 SVGAGI. The DNA of the CDR3 is TGTGCCAGCAGTTACTCGAATCTCCAAGGGGTAGATACGCAGTATTTT. It encodes CASSYSNLQGVDTQYF.